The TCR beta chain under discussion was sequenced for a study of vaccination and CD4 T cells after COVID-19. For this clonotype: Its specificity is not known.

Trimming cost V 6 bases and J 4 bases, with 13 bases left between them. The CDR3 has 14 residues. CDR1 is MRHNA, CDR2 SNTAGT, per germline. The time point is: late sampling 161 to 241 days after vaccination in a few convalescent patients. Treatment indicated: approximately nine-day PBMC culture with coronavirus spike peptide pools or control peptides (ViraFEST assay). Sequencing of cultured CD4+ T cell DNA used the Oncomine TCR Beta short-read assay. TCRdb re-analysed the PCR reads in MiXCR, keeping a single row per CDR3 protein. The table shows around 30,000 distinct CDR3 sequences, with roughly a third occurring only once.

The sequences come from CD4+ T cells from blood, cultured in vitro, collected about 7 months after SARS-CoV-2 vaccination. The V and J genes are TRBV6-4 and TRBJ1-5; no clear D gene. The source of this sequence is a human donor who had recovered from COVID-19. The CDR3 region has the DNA TGTGCCAGCAGAGGCAGGAAGAAAAATCAGCCCCAGCATTTT. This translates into CASRGRKKNQPQHF.